These T cell receptor beta chains were read from a single sample in a study of blood T cell repertoires in COVID-19. Generated by immunoSEQ multiplex PCR, the TCRdb table keeps only in-frame clones and is missing some. The sample includes under 45,000 clones, more than 75% of them seen just once. Sequencing used peripheral blood. The receptor set was obtained from a man older than 75 with acute or convalescent COVID-19. The CDR3 runs from the conserved cysteine through the conserved F or W. The D gene is left open where the match is weak. Some rows mark clone size as missing; the rest say once, few, many or name a class of expanded clone.

CDR3aa,CDR3nt,d_gene,v_gene,abundance,j_gene
CASSRQGNEKLFF,TGTGCCAGCAGTCGACAGGGGAATGAAAAACTGTTTTTT,TRBD1,TRBV12-3/TRBV12-4,-,TRBJ1-4
CASSTRLAGDEQFF,TGTGCCAGCAGCACTCGACTAGCCGGCGATGAGCAGTTCTTC,TRBD2,TRBV3-1/TRBV3-2,-,TRBJ2-1
CASSAQQGSNSPLHF,TGTGCCAGCAGCGCCCAACAGGGGAGTAATTCACCCCTCCACTTT,TRBD1,TRBV9,once,TRBJ1-6
CASSGVGQGVYEQYF,TGTGCCAGCAGTGGGGTGGGACAGGGGGTTTACGAGCAGTACTTC,TRBD1,TRBV28,-,TRBJ2-7
CASSIERDTDQPQHF,TGTGCCAGTAGTATAGAACGGGACACAGATCAGCCCCAGCATTTT,-,TRBV19,-,TRBJ1-5
CASSQPGTSGRASEQFF,TGTGCCAGCAGCCAGCCCGGGACTAGCGGGAGGGCCTCTGAGCAGTTCTTC,TRBD2,TRBV4-2,-,TRBJ2-1
CASSYLFMRAPGANVLTF,TGTGCCAGCAGTTACCTATTTATGAGGGCCCCTGGGGCCAACGTCCTGACTTTC,-,TRBV6-2/TRBV6-3,-,TRBJ2-6
CASSSGDGYTF,TGTGCCAGCAGTTCAGGGGATGGCTACACCTTC,-,TRBV12-3/TRBV12-4,-,TRBJ1-2
CASSGQAQETQYF,TGTGCCAGCAGCGGACAGGCACAAGAGACCCAGTACTTC,TRBD1,TRBV12-3/TRBV12-4,-,TRBJ2-5
CASTLGDRGEKLFF,TGCGCCAGCACTTTGGGGGACCGGGGGGAAAAACTGTTTTTT,-,TRBV5-1,-,TRBJ1-4
CASSLGQALNSPLHF,TGTGCCAGCAGTTTAGGACAGGCCCTTAATTCACCCCTCCACTTT,TRBD1,TRBV6-5,-,TRBJ1-6
CASRDTGLSSVYTF,TGTGCCAGCAGGGATACAGGGTTATCCTCTGTCTACACCTTC,-,TRBV28,-,TRBJ1-2
CASRPTANNEKLFF,TGTGCCAGTAGACCGACAGCAAATAATGAAAAACTGTTTTTT,-,TRBV19,-,TRBJ1-4
CASKRDMVNNEQFF,TGTGCCAGTAAGCGAGATATGGTTAACAATGAGCAGTTCTTC,-,TRBV19,few,TRBJ2-1
CASSLSRGQVGYTEAFF,TGTGCCAGCAGCTTAAGCAGGGGACAGGTCGGATACACTGAAGCTTTCTTT,TRBD1,TRBV9,-,TRBJ1-1
CASSDSSNQPQHF,TGTGCCAGCAGTGACAGTAGCAATCAGCCCCAGCATTTT,-,TRBV2,-,TRBJ1-5
CSVRTSGGQETQYF,TGCAGCGTCCGGACTAGCGGGGGCCAAGAGACCCAGTACTTC,TRBD2,TRBV29-1,-,TRBJ2-5
CASSPGLGLAGLQETQYF,TGTGCCAGCAGCCCCGGTCTGGGACTAGCGGGTCTACAAGAGACCCAGTACTTC,TRBD2,TRBV27,-,TRBJ2-5
CATSRGGKAQFF,TGCGCCACCAGCCGGGGCGGGAAAGCGCAGTTCTTC,-,TRBV4-3,-,TRBJ2-1
CASSPQGANGELFF,TGTGCCAGCAGCCCTCAGGGGGCGAACGGGGAGCTGTTTTTT,TRBD1,TRBV7-6,medium-sized,TRBJ2-2
CASRGSWMEGRNYGYTF,TGTGCCAGTCGAGGCAGCTGGATGGAGGGGAGGAACTATGGCTACACCTTC,-,TRBV27,few,TRBJ1-2
CASSHLGNEQFF,TGTGCCAGCAGTCACCTAGGTAATGAGCAGTTCTTC,-,TRBV6-2/TRBV6-3,-,TRBJ2-1
CASSLDQGSTGELFF,TGTGCCAGCAGCTTGGACCAGGGAAGCACCGGGGAGCTGTTTTTT,-,TRBV5-8,-,TRBJ2-2
CASSPDRGFLQPQHF,TGTGCCAGCAGCCCGGACAGGGGTTTTCTACAGCCCCAGCATTTT,TRBD1,TRBV6-2/TRBV6-3,-,TRBJ1-5
CASSYSGDNEQYF,TGTGCCAGCAGTTACTCTGGCGACAACGAGCAGTACTTC,-,TRBV6-5,-,TRBJ2-7
CASSTTGGVGEKLFF,TGTGCCAGCAGCACGACAGGGGGTGTTGGTGAAAAACTGTTTTTT,TRBD1,TRBV7-3,-,TRBJ1-4
CASTWRRSVSFGYGYTF,TGTGCCAGCACGTGGAGGCGAAGTGTGAGTTTCGGGTATGGCTACACCTTC,-,TRBV28,-,TRBJ1-2
CASSLGQAYNEQFF,TGTGCCAGCAGCTTAGGGCAGGCCTACAATGAGCAGTTCTTC,-,TRBV7-3,once,TRBJ2-1
CASSQDTSGYGYTF,TGTGCCAGCAGCCAAGATACAAGTGGCTATGGCTACACCTTC,-,TRBV3-1/TRBV3-2,-,TRBJ1-2
CASSEEVAGAYEQYF,TGTGCCAGCAGTGAAGAAGTCGCGGGTGCCTACGAGCAGTACTTC,-,TRBV6-1,-,TRBJ2-7
CASSHFSGRSYNEQFF,TGTGCCAGCAGCCATTTTAGCGGCCGATCCTACAATGAGCAGTTCTTC,-,TRBV7-9,-,TRBJ2-1
CASSPPSTFDEQFF,TGTGCCAGCAGCCCACCCTCTACCTTCGATGAGCAGTTCTTC,-,TRBV7-2,-,TRBJ2-1
CASSQDPPRRTGISGNTIYF,TGCGCCAGCAGCCAAGATCCCCCTCGAAGAACAGGGATCTCTGGAAACACCATATATTTT,-,TRBV4-3,-,TRBJ1-3
CASSSGTANSYEQYF,TGTGCCAGCAGTTCGGGGACAGCGAACTCCTACGAGCAGTACTTC,TRBD1,TRBV6-5,-,TRBJ2-7
CASSFPPGQNYGYTF,TGTGCCAGCAGCTTTCCCCCCGGACAGAACTATGGCTACACCTTC,-,TRBV7-2,once,TRBJ1-2
CASSLNLMETQYF,TGCGCCAGCAGCTTGAACTTAATGGAGACCCAGTACTTC,-,TRBV5-1,once,TRBJ2-5
CASSPGTSGGRQFAGELFF,TGTGCCAGCAGTCCCGGGACTAGCGGGGGGAGACAGTTCGCCGGGGAGCTGTTTTTT,TRBD2,TRBV6-6,-,TRBJ2-2
CAISSTSELNYGYTF,TGTGCCATCAGCTCTACCAGTGAACTAAACTATGGCTACACCTTC,-,TRBV10-3,few,TRBJ1-2
CARGGVSSTDTQYF,TGTGCCAGAGGGGGGGTGTCTAGCACAGATACGCAGTATTTT,-,TRBV2,-,TRBJ2-3
CASRAGQGHNSPLHF,TGTGCCAGCAGGGCGGGACAGGGTCATAATTCACCCCTCCACTTT,TRBD1,TRBV6-5,-,TRBJ1-6
CASSQDFKVVGGSTEAFF,TGCGCCAGCAGCCAAGATTTCAAGGTAGTGGGGGGGAGCACTGAAGCTTTCTTT,-,TRBV4-3,-,TRBJ1-1
CASSLMGQGFRSGNQPQHF,TGTGCCAGCAGCTTAATGGGACAGGGCTTTCGGAGTGGCAATCAGCCCCAGCATTTT,TRBD1,TRBV7-2,once,TRBJ1-5
CSASSNRGDGYTF,TGCAGTGCTAGTTCGAACAGGGGCGATGGCTACACCTTC,TRBD1,TRBV20-1,-,TRBJ1-2
CSVPKAPGRNYEQYF,TGCAGCGTTCCCAAAGCTCCAGGCAGAAATTACGAGCAGTACTTC,-,TRBV29-1,many,TRBJ2-7
CASSQGVREGRLNTEAFF,TGCGCCAGCAGCCAAGGTGTTAGGGAGGGCAGACTGAACACTGAAGCTTTCTTT,-,TRBV4-1,-,TRBJ1-1
CASSVGGGGETQYF,TGTGCCAGCAGCGTAGGCGGGGGAGGGGAGACCCAGTACTTC,TRBD2,TRBV9,few,TRBJ2-5
CASSQDRFSDEQYF,TGCGCCAGCAGCCAAGATCGGTTCAGCGACGAGCAGTACTTC,-,TRBV4-3,-,TRBJ2-7
CASRRQSGNTIYF,TGTGCCAGCAGACGACAGTCTGGAAACACCATATATTTT,-,TRBV28,-,TRBJ1-3
CASSEGGQVHSYEQYF,TGTGCCAGCAGTGAGGGGGGACAGGTTCACTCCTACGAGCAGTACTTC,TRBD1,TRBV6-4,-,TRBJ2-7
CASSSSGIAGELFF,TGTGCCAGCAGCTCCTCAGGGATTGCCGGGGAGCTGTTTTTT,-,TRBV5-5,-,TRBJ2-2
CASSLDRRAEGQYF,TGTGCCAGCAGCTTAGATCGGCGGGCGGAAGGCCAGTACTTC,-,TRBV7-2,-,TRBJ2-5
CASSRSGMAWETQYF,TGTGCCAGCAGCCGTAGCGGGATGGCCTGGGAGACCCAGTACTTC,TRBD2,TRBV7-9,-,TRBJ2-5